This entry is about one TCR beta chain. Its antigen is currently not known. Base quality data are lacking; no much larger clone is found one base away. TCR CDR3 regions were amplified from genomic DNA by multiplex PCR using the deep immunoSEQ assay. Extracted genomic DNA from each cell subset was spread evenly across all wells of several immunoSEQ 96-well plates, with each plate serving as a replicate. Each replicate PCR for sorted subsets received around 210 ng genomic DNA, equal to about 30,000 T cell genomes. The purified libraries were quantified using a Qubit 3.0 fluorometer, sized with a Bioanalyzer 2100, and then quantified again using the KAPA Library Quantification kit. A separate single-read 150-cycle Illumina NextSeq 550 flow cell was used to sequence each immunoSEQ 96-well plate. Processing in the source paper ran as follows. Because the immunoSEQ output held only junctional sequences and lacked quality scores, the filtering could not match the filtering applied to full-length reads. To assign V/J genes and CDR3, sequences were annotated against IMGT germline references using PyIR, a Python wrapper for IgBLAST v1.9. Reads were filtered out if the reads had weak V/J assignments (E-value above 1e-6), no CDR3, stop codons, out-of-frame junctions, or ambiguous translated residues. V3J clonotypes were defined by identical inferred V gene, J gene, and CDR3 amino acid sequence. Percentage overlap between repertoires was calculated by dividing the number of shared unique clonotypes by the size of the smaller repertoire. Three approaches were used to assess repertoire richness: RTK rarefaction, the Chao1 estimator, and Recon v2.1 estimates of unobserved clonotypes. For all TCRbeta clonotypes obtained by the gDNA method from four donors, generation probabilities were computed with OLGA. The table comes from immuneACCESS by way of TCRdb, which keeps in-frame sequences with V and J called. Part of the clones is missing from these tables; in studies checked, under half for an unresolved V gene and the rest for unknown reasons. V and J calls and clone size follow that table, whereas D and trimming were derived from the DNA. The sample contains more than 1 million clones, about 84% of them found a single time. The top ten clonotypes cover approximately 0.5% of the sample.

The germline V gene yields ENHRY for CDR1 and SYGVKD for CDR2. From the cysteine up to the phenylalanine, the CDR3 has a length of 16 residues. The DNA shown is the 48-base CDR3, in frame from base 1. The V end gives up 4 bases and the J end 0 bases, leaving 8 bases in the junction not matched to a gene. Healthy HIV-negative adults with no recently reported acute infections or vaccinations were included as donors. All donors were Caucasian adults living in Nashville, Tennessee, USA. Magnetic negative selection was used to enrich CD4+ T cells, after which naive cells were positively selected on CD45RA and the negative fraction became the memory subset. After blood collection by leukapheresis, PBMCs were isolated using Ficoll-Histopaque density gradient centrifugation and then cryopreserved in the vapor phase of liquid nitrogen. Purity and quantity of every magnetically sorted T cell population were checked by analytical flow cytometry. Genomic DNA was isolated from every sorted fraction and measured by UV absorbance on a Nanodrop 2000c.

The data derive from a study of shared clonotypes between healthy human individuals (dated by TCRdb to 2020 to 2021). Study-wide context: A couple of women and three men aged 18 to 49 years were included in the cohort. For each donor, CD4 naive and CD4 memory were each given three plates, CD8 naive was given two plates, and CD8 memory was given one plate. Blood TCR repertoires of a handful of healthy adults were deeply sequenced to estimate repertoire size and the extent of clonotype sharing between individuals. Different laboratories and diverse techniques were used to prepare libraries and sequence TCR repertoires, to increase sequencing depth and limit assay-specific biases. Each donor's leukapheresis produced roughly between roughly 0.85 and 10 billion PBMCs.

The paper's findings and limits, for the study overall: Pairwise subsampling led to the expectation that sequencing depth would affect the degree of clonotype sharing among donors. Only blood was sampled, and tissue TCR repertoires likely differ from those in blood. Clonotypes shared by all four sorted-subset donors showed higher generation probabilities than non-shared clonotypes. Incomplete sequencing was indicated by rarefaction of sorted-subset datasets, despite the large sequencing depth. The small number of donors limited the genetic and exposure-history diversity represented. Estimated clonotype richness was generally larger for naive than for memory subsets. When several donors were compared, the shared fraction of clonotypes was about 5% for naive CD4, around 3.6% for naive CD8, more than 2% for memory CD4, and approximately 0.4% for memory CD8.

The rearranged segments are TRBV10-3 and TRBJ2-7; 8 nucleotides in the junction match TRBD2. Material: memory CD4+ T cells from PBMCs. The cell subset or site tag for this specimen amounts to: CD45RA-negative fraction. The TCR sequence derives from a man between 18 and 29 years old in good health. Some clones in this sample may be carry-over from other donors' samples. The CDR3 region reads CAISARGGGSSYEQYF. The DNA is TGTGCCATCAGTGCCCGGGGGGGCGGGAGCTCCTACGAGCAGTACTTC.